A selection of T cell receptor beta chains follows, all from one sample in a study of T-cell memory formation after mild COVID-19. TCRdb ran MiXCR on the 5' RACE reads and lists one entry per CDR3 protein. Of under 350,000 distinct CDR3 sequences listed, around 15% are singletons. Sequencing used PBMCs or a T cell subset sorted from them (not recorded which). These receptors were taken from a young man who had mild COVID-19 (a few samples of this study predate the infection). Cell type and time point are not known. CDR3s include the opening cysteine and the closing phenylalanine or tryptophan. The order of the fields is clone size, D gene, V gene, J gene, CDR3 DNA, CDR3 protein. D genes are given only for firm matches. Size is stated for part of the rows, as once, few or many counts, or as a class when the clone is expanded.

abundance: few; d_gene: NA; v_gene: TRBV5-1; j_gene: TRBJ1-1; CDR3nt: TGCGCCAGCAGCCCCCTCGCGGAGGACACTGAAGCTTTCTTT; CDR3aa: CASSPLAEDTEAFF
abundance: NA; d_gene: NA; v_gene: TRBV9; j_gene: TRBJ1-2; CDR3nt: TGTGCCAGCAGCGCCGGCGGCAGTCCTACCTGGGGCTACACCTTC; CDR3aa: CASSAGGSPTWGYTF
abundance: many; d_gene: TRBD2; v_gene: TRBV28; j_gene: TRBJ2-7; CDR3nt: TGTGCCAGCAGCCCCGAGAGCGGGGGAGCCCCCTACGAGCAGTACTTC; CDR3aa: CASSPESGGAPYEQYF
abundance: few; d_gene: TRBD2; v_gene: TRBV7-3; j_gene: TRBJ2-1; CDR3nt: TGTGCCAGCAGTTTCGCGGGGGGGCGGAATGAGCAGTTCTTC; CDR3aa: CASSFAGGRNEQFF
abundance: NA; d_gene: NA; v_gene: TRBV7-2; j_gene: TRBJ2-5; CDR3nt: TGTGCCAGCAGCTTGGTCAGACGGGGACAAGAGACCCAGTACTTC; CDR3aa: CASSLVRRGQETQYF
abundance: few; d_gene: NA; v_gene: TRBV4-2; j_gene: TRBJ1-5; CDR3nt: TGTGCCAGCAGTCCTACAGGGCAAAGCAATCAGCCCCAGCATTTT; CDR3aa: CASSPTGQSNQPQHF
abundance: many; d_gene: TRBD2; v_gene: TRBV12-3/TRBV12-4; j_gene: TRBJ2-1; CDR3nt: TGTGCCAGCAGTCTTCGGACTAGACTCAATGAGCAGTTCTTC; CDR3aa: CASSLRTRLNEQFF
abundance: NA; d_gene: NA; v_gene: TRBV6-5; j_gene: TRBJ1-6; CDR3nt: TGTGCCAGCAGCCTCTTCCCCGGGGGGCTTGGTTCACCCCTCCACTTT; CDR3aa: CASSLFPGGLGSPLHF
abundance: NA; d_gene: NA; v_gene: TRBV18; j_gene: TRBJ1-5; CDR3nt: TGTGCCAGCTCCCCAGGCATGGGCAATCAGCCCCAGCATTTT; CDR3aa: CASSPGMGNQPQHF
abundance: few; d_gene: NA; v_gene: TRBV10-3; j_gene: TRBJ2-7; CDR3nt: TGTGCCATCAGTGACAAAGGAGGGGGCTACGAGCAGTACTTC; CDR3aa: CAISDKGGGYEQYF
abundance: NA; d_gene: NA; v_gene: TRBV4-3; j_gene: TRBJ2-3; CDR3nt: TGCGCCAGCAGCCAAGATATCCAGCGGGGCACAGATACGCAGTATTTT; CDR3aa: CASSQDIQRGTDTQYF
abundance: few; d_gene: TRBD1; v_gene: TRBV4-2; j_gene: TRBJ1-1; CDR3nt: TGTGCCAGCAGCCGGCTTGAGACAGGGGGGAACACTGAAGCTTTCTTT; CDR3aa: CASSRLETGGNTEAFF
abundance: many; d_gene: NA; v_gene: TRBV10-2; j_gene: TRBJ2-5; CDR3nt: TGCGCCAGCAGTGATTGGGCGGGGGCCAGAGAGACCCAGTACTTC; CDR3aa: CASSDWAGARETQYF
abundance: NA; d_gene: TRBD2; v_gene: TRBV11-2; j_gene: TRBJ2-3; CDR3nt: TGTGCCAGCAGCTTAGTCAGCGGGGGGGCCGCGACAGATACGCAGTATTTT; CDR3aa: CASSLVSGGAATDTQYF
abundance: NA; d_gene: TRBD2; v_gene: TRBV28; j_gene: TRBJ2-2; CDR3nt: TGTGCCAGCAGTTTGGCGGGGACTAGCGCAAACGGGGAGCTGTTTTTT; CDR3aa: CASSLAGTSANGELFF
abundance: NA; d_gene: NA; v_gene: TRBV6-5; j_gene: TRBJ2-5; CDR3nt: TGTGCCAGCAGTTACTTCGGGGGTCGCCTGGCAGAGACCCAGTACTTC; CDR3aa: CASSYFGGRLAETQYF
abundance: NA; d_gene: TRBD1; v_gene: TRBV29-1; j_gene: TRBJ2-5; CDR3nt: TGCAGCGTTGAAGAGGGACAGGGGGGACTGTACCAAGAGACCCAGTACTTC; CDR3aa: CSVEEGQGGLYQETQYF
abundance: few; d_gene: NA; v_gene: TRBV28; j_gene: TRBJ1-2; CDR3nt: TGTGCCAGCAGTCTAAGCCGCAGGGTTCAAGGCTACACCTTC; CDR3aa: CASSLSRRVQGYTF
abundance: NA; d_gene: NA; v_gene: TRBV6-5; j_gene: TRBJ2-2; CDR3nt: TGTGCCAGCAGTTACTCTCCGAGGGTTATTACCGGGGAGCTGTTTTTT; CDR3aa: CASSYSPRVITGELFF
abundance: NA; d_gene: NA; v_gene: TRBV4-3; j_gene: TRBJ2-2; CDR3nt: TGCGCCAGCAGCCAAGATCTACGGGACACCGGGGAGCTGTTTTTT; CDR3aa: CASSQDLRDTGELFF
abundance: few; d_gene: NA; v_gene: TRBV18; j_gene: TRBJ1-2; CDR3nt: TGTGCCAGCTCACCAGACCTCGGTTATGGCTACACCTTC; CDR3aa: CASSPDLGYGYTF
abundance: few; d_gene: NA; v_gene: TRBV20-1; j_gene: TRBJ2-1; CDR3nt: TGCAGTGCTACGCGACTAAGGAATGAGCAGTTCTTC; CDR3aa: CSATRLRNEQFF
abundance: NA; d_gene: NA; v_gene: TRBV18; j_gene: TRBJ1-2; CDR3nt: TGTGCCAGCTCACCAGACTACCAAATAACAAGGACCTTC; CDR3aa: CASSPDYQITRTF
abundance: few; d_gene: NA; v_gene: TRBV25-1; j_gene: TRBJ1-1; CDR3nt: TGTGCCAGCAGTTACGGGGGGGCTGAAGCTTTCTTT; CDR3aa: CASSYGGAEAFF
abundance: NA; d_gene: NA; v_gene: TRBV7-2; j_gene: TRBJ2-3; CDR3nt: TGTGCCAGCAGCCCGCGCACGGGTGCGGCAGATACGCAGTATTTT; CDR3aa: CASSPRTGAADTQYF
abundance: NA; d_gene: TRBD2; v_gene: TRBV7-2; j_gene: TRBJ2-5; CDR3nt: TGTGCCAGCAGCGCCATTGGGGGGGGGGAGACCCAGTACTTC; CDR3aa: CASSAIGGGETQYF
abundance: NA; d_gene: TRBD1; v_gene: TRBV20-1; j_gene: TRBJ2-3; CDR3nt: TGCAGTGGGGACAGGGACACAGATACGCAGTATTTT; CDR3aa: CSGDRDTDTQYF
abundance: NA; d_gene: TRBD1; v_gene: TRBV27; j_gene: TRBJ1-1; CDR3nt: TGTGCCACCTCTGCCCGGAAGGGGGCCATGAACACTGAAGCTTTCTTT; CDR3aa: CATSARKGAMNTEAFF
abundance: NA; d_gene: NA; v_gene: TRBV7-2; j_gene: TRBJ2-7; CDR3nt: TGTGCCAGCAGCCGGGCAGGGGTGCTCTACGAGCAGTACTTC; CDR3aa: CASSRAGVLYEQYF